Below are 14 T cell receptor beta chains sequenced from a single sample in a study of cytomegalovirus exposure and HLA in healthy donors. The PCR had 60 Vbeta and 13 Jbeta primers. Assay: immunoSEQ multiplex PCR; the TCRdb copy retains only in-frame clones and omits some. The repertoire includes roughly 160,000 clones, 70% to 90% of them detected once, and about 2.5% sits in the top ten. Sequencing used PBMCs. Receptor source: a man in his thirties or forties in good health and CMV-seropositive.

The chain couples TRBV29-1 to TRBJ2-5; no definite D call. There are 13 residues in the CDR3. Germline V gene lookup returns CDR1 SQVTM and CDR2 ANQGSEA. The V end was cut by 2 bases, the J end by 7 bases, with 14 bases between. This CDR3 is CSVEHGTDWTQYF. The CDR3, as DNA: TGCAGCGTTGAACACGGAACAGATTGGACCCAGTACTTC.

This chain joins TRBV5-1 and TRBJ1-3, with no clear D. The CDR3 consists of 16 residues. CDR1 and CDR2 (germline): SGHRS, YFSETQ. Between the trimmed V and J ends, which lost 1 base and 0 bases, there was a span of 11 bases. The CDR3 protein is CASSLPEAHSGNTIYF. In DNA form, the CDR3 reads TGCGCCAGCAGCTTGCCGGAGGCTCACTCTGGAAACACCATATATTTT.

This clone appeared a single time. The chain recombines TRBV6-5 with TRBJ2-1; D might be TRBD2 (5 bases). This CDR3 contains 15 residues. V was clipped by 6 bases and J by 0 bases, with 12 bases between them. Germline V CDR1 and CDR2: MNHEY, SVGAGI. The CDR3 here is CASRPLGSSYNEQFF. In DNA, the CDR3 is TGTGCCAGCAGACCTTTGGGGAGCTCCTACAATGAGCAGTTCTTC.

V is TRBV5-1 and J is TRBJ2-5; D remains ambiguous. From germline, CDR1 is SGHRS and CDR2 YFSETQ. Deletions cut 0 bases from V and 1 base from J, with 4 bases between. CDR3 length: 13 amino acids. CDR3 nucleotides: TGCGCCAGCAGCTTGGACTTCCAAGAGACCCAGTACTTC. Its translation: CASSLDFQETQYF.

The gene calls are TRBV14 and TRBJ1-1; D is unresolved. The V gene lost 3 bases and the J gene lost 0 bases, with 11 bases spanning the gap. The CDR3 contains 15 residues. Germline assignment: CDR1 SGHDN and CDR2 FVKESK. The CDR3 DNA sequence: TGTGCCAGCAGCCACCAGTACCCCCTGAACACTGAAGCTTTCTTT. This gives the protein CASSHQYPLNTEAFF.

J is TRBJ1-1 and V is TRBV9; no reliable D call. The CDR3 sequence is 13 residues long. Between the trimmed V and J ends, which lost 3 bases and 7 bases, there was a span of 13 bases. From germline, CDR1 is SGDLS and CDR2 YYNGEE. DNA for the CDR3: TGTGCCAGCAGCGCATTATTAAGAGATGAAGCTTTCTTT. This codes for CASSALLRDEAFF.

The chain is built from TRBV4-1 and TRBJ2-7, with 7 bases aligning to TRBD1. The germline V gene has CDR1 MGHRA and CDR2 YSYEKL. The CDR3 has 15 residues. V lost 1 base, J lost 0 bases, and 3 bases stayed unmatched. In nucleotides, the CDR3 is TGCGCCAGCAGCCAAGGGGGACAGCTCTCCTACGAGCAGTACTTC. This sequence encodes CASSQGGQLSYEQYF.

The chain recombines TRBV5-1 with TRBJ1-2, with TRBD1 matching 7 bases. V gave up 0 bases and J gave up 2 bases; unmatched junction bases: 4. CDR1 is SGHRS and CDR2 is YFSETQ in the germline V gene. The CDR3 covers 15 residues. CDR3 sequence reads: CASSLGTGPNYGYTF. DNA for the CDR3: TGCGCCAGCAGCTTGGGGACAGGACCCAACTATGGCTACACCTTC.

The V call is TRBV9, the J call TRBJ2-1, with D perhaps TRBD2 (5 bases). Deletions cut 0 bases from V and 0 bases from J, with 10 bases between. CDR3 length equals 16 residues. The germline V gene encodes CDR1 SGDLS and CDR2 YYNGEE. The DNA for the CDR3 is TGTGCCAGCAGCGTAGCCGGGGATAGCTCCTACAATGAGCAGTTCTTC. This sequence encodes CASSVAGDSSYNEQFF.

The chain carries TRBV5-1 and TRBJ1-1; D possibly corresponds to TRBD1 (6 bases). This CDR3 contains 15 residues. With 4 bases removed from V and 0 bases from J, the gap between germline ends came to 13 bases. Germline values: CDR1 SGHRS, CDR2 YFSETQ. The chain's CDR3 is CASSVLDSMNTEAFF. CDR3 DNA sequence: TGCGCCAGCAGCGTGCTGGACAGCATGAACACTGAAGCTTTCTTT. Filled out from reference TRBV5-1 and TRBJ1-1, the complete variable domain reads KAGVTQTPRYLIKTRGQQVTLSCSPISGHRSVSWYQQTPGQGLQFLFEYFSETQRNKGNFPGRFSGRQFSNSRSEMNVSTLELGDSALYLCASSVLDSMNTEAFFGQGTRLTVV.

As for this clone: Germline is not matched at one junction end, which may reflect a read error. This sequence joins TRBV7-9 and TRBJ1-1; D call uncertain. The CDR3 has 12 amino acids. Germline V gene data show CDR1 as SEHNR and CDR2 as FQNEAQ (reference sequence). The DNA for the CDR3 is TGTTCCAGCAGCCTAGGTAATTCTGAAGCTTTCTTT. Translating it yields CSSSLGNSEAFF.

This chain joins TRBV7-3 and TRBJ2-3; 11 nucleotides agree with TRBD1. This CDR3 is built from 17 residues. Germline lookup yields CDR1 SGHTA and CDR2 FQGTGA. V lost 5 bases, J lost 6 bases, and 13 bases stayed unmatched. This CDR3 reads CASSPDRDRGILDTQYF. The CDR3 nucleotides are TGTGCCAGCAGCCCAGACCGGGACAGGGGGATCTTGGATACGCAGTATTTT.

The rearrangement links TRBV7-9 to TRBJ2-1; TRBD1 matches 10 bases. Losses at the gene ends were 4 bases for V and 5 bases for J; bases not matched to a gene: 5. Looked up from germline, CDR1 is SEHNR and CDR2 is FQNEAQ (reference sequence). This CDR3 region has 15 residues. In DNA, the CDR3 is TGTGCCAGCAGCTCCCCGGACAGGGGGGACAATGAGCAGTTCTTC. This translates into CASSSPDRGDNEQFF.

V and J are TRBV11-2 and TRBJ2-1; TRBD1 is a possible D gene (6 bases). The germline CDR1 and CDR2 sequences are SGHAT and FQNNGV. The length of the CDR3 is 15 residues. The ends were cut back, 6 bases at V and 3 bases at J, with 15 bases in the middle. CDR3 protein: CASSPLQGSYNEQFF. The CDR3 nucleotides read TGTGCCAGCAGTCCCCTTCAGGGGAGCTACAATGAGCAGTTCTTC.